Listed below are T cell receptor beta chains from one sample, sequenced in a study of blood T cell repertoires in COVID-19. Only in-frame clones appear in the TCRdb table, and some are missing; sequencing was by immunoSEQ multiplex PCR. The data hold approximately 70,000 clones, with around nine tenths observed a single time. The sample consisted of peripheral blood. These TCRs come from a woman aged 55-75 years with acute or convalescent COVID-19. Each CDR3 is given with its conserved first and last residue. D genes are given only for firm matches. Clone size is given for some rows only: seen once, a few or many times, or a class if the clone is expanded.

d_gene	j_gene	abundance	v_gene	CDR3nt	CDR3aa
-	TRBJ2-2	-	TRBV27	TGTGCCAGCAGTTATAGGAACACCGGGGAGCTGTTTTTT	CASSYRNTGELFF
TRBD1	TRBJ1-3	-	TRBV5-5	TGTGCCAGCAGCTTGCTTGGACAGGTCGGACCCTCCGTCTCTGGAAACACCATATATTTT	CASSLLGQVGPSVSGNTIYF
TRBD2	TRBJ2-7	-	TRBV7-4	TGTGCCAGCAGCGCATCCGGGACTAGCGACTACGAGCAGTACTTC	CASSASGTSDYEQYF
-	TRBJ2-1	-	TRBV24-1	TGTGCCACCAGTGAGGGACAAAGCTCCTACAATGAGCAGTTCTTC	CATSEGQSSYNEQFF
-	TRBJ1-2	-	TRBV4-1	TGCGCCAGCAGCCAAAGCTTACTAACTAACTATGGCTACACCTTC	CASSQSLLTNYGYTF
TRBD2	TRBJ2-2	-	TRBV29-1	TGCAGCGCCGTACTAGCGGGGGCCGAAGGCACCGGGGAGCTGTTTTTT	CSAVLAGAEGTGELFF
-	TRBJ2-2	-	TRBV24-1	TGTGCCACCAGGGGCAGGCTCGACACCGGGGAGCTGTTTTTT	CATRGRLDTGELFF
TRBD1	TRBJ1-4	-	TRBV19	TGTGCCACGTCGACCGGGACAGGACTTGCAACTAATGAAAAACTGTTTTTT	CATSTGTGLATNEKLFF
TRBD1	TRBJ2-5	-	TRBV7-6	TGTGCCAGCAGCTTTGGACAGGGGAGGCAAGAGACCCAGTACTTC	CASSFGQGRQETQYF
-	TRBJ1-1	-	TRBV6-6	TGTGCCACCAGTTCCTTCGACACTGAAGCTTTCTTT	CATSSFDTEAFF
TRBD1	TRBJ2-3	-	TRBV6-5	TGTGCCAGTATAGGCAGGGGGCCAGATACGCAGTATTTT	CASIGRGPDTQYF
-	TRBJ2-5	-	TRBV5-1	TGCGCCAGCAGCTCCCGGGACTTACAAGAGACCCAGTACTTC	CASSSRDLQETQYF
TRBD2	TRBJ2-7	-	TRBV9	TGTGCCAGCAGCGTAGATGTTGGACTAGGGTACGAGCAGTACTTC	CASSVDVGLGYEQYF
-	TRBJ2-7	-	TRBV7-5	TGTGCCAGAAGCTTAGACCAGGTCGAGCAGTACTTC	CARSLDQVEQYF
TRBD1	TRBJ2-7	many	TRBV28	TGTGCCAGCAGTTTTTTCAACAGGGGGCAACAGTACTTC	CASSFFNRGQQYF
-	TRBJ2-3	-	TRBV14	TGTGCCAGCAGCCTCAGGACAGCTAGCACAGATACGCAGTATTTT	CASSLRTASTDTQYF
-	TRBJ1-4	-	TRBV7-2	TGTGCCAGCAGCTTAGTGGCAGGGGTCGAGGAAAAACTGTTTTTT	CASSLVAGVEEKLFF
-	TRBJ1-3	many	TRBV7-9	TGTGCCAGCAGCCCCCCGAGTGCGTCAACCCTCATCGACACCATATATTTT	CASSPPSASTLIDTIYF
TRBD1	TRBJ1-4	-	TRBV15	TGTGCCACCAGCAGAGGGGGACAGGGTACTGAAAAACTGTTTTTT	CATSRGGQGTEKLFF
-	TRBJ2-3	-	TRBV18	TGTGCCAGCTACACCGGGCGACAGGCATATACGCAGTATTTT	CASYTGRQAYTQYF
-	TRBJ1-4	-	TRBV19	TGTGCCAGTAGTATAGCTGCGGCTAATGAAAAACTGTTTTTT	CASSIAAANEKLFF
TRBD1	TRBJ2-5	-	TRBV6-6	TGTGCCATCCGACAGGGGGAGACCCAGTACTTC	CAIRQGETQYF
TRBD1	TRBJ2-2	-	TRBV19	TGTGCCAGTAGTTCCGGGACAGGGGGCTCGGGGGAGCTGTTTTTT	CASSSGTGGSGELFF
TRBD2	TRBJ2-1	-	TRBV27	TGTGCCAGCAGTTTACTAGCGGGGGACTACAATGAGCAGTTCTTC	CASSLLAGDYNEQFF
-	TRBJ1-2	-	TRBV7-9	TGTGCCAGCAGCTTTCTACAGGGAGACTATGGCTACACCTTC	CASSFLQGDYGYTF
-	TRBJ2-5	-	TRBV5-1	TGCGCCAGCAAGGACAGTGGTGAGACCCAGTACTTC	CASKDSGETQYF
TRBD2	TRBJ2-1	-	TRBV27	TGTGCCAGCAGTTTCCTAGCGGGGCTTACCTACAATGAGCAGTTCTTC	CASSFLAGLTYNEQFF
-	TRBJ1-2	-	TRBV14	TGTGCCAGCAGCCAAGACAGTCTGATGGGCTACACCTTC	CASSQDSLMGYTF
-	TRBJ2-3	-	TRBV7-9	TGTGCCAGCAGCCCCGGACAGAGCACAGATACGCAGTATTTT	CASSPGQSTDTQYF
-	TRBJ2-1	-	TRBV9	TGTGCCAGCAGCGCGGGACAAGATGAGCAGTTCTTC	CASSAGQDEQFF
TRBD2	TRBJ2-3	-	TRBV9	TGTGCCAGCAGCGTTAGGACTAGCACTAGCACAGATACGCAGTATTTT	CASSVRTSTSTDTQYF
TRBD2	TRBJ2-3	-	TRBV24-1	TGTGCCACCAGTCCAGCGGGGGGCCCATCCTCTAGCACAGATACGCAGTATTTT	CATSPAGGPSSSTDTQYF
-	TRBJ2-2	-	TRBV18	TGTGCCAGCTCGCCCAGGGGTATGGAGACCGGGGAGCTGTTTTTT	CASSPRGMETGELFF
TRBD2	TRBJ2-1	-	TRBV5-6	TGTGCCAGCAGCCTGATGATGGTAGCGGGGGAGAGTGAGCAGTTCTTC	CASSLMMVAGESEQFF
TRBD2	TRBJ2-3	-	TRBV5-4	TGTGCCAGCAGCTTAGCGGGGGACGGCACAGATACGCAGTATTTT	CASSLAGDGTDTQYF